A single sample is the source of the 16 T cell receptor beta chains below, sequenced in a study of beta chain features in type 1 diabetes. The authors reverse transcribed all of the isolated RNA, so sequencing captured expressed TCRB transcripts. Sequencing was performed with immunoSEQ multiplex PCR; in TCRdb, only in-frame clones are kept and a portion is missing. The repertoire has approximately 470,000 clones, around 30% of them found once; the top ten carry 0.05% to 0.065%. The sample taken for sequencing was naive CD4+ T cells from blood. The receptors originated from a man between 18 and 29 years old in good health.

The DNA for the CDR3 is TGTGCCAGCAGTCCTGGACAGGCCACCTACAATGAGCAGTTCTTC. Residues: CASSPGQATYNEQFF. The rearrangement joins TRBV11-3 to TRBJ2-1; 7 bases align to TRBD1. After removal of 6 bases from V and 2 bases from J, the junction contained 7 bases not matched to a gene. This CDR3 comprises 15 residues. Germline CDR1 SGHNT, CDR2 YENEEA.

The V and J genes are TRBV15 and TRBJ2-7, with D possibly matching TRBD2 (5 bases). The V gene lost 3 bases and the J gene lost 2 bases, with 11 bases spanning the gap. The germline V gene has CDR1 LNHNV and CDR2 YYDKDF (reference sequence). The CDR3 is 14 amino acids. The CDR3 nucleotides read TGTGCCACCAGCAGGGGCCCCGGGGCCTACGAGCAGTACTTC. Protein product: CATSRGPGAYEQYF.

This clone was picked up a small number of times. The genes are TRBV29-1 and TRBJ2-2; possible D gene TRBD2, 6 bases. The CDR3 length is 15 residues. The ends were cut back, 4 bases at V and 6 bases at J, with 18 bases in the middle. The germline gives CDR1 SQVTM, CDR2 ANQGSEA. CDR3 sequence: CSVGLPHGGAGELFF. The CDR3 nucleotides are TGCAGCGTTGGCCTCCCGCACGGGGGTGCCGGGGAGCTGTTTTTT.

The chain is built from TRBV30 and TRBJ1-2; no reliable D call. Germline-derived CDR1 and CDR2 are GTSNPN and SVGIG (reference sequence). The ends were cut back, 0 bases at V and 0 bases at J, with 11 bases in the middle. The CDR3 has 15 amino acids. The CDR3 DNA follows: TGTGCCTGGAGTGTACGGAGGGATTCTAACTATGGCTACACCTTC. It specifies CAWSVRRDSNYGYTF.

The chain recombines TRBV5-1 with TRBJ1-2; 9 positions match TRBD1. The germline gives CDR1 SGHRS, CDR2 YFSETQ. The CDR3 extends over 12 amino acids. V was clipped by 4 bases and J by 10 bases; unmatched bases: 5. The CDR3 sequence is CASSGDRVDYTF. CDR3 DNA sequence: TGCGCCAGCAGCGGGGACAGGGTGGACTACACCTTC.

Comment on this clone: Other DNA sequences in this specimen translate into the identical CDR3. The genes are TRBV29-1 and TRBJ2-7; D perhaps matches TRBD1 (5 bases). CDR1 is SQVTM, CDR2 ANQGSEA, per germline. The length of the CDR3 is 12 residues. The V gene lost 8 bases and the J gene lost 5 bases, with 16 bases spanning the gap. CDR3 residues: CSLMGPDNEQYF. In nucleotides, the CDR3 is TGCAGCCTAATGGGTCCGGACAACGAGCAGTACTTC.

In DNA, the CDR3 is TGTGCCTGGAGGACTTTTGATACGCAGTATTTT. Translation gives CAWRTFDTQYF. V gene TRBV30 combines with J gene TRBJ2-3; D remains ambiguous. This CDR3 spans 11 amino acids. The V and J ends lost 3 bases and 6 bases respectively, with 7 bases between them. Per the germline V gene, CDR1 is GTSNPN and CDR2 is SVGIG (reference sequence).

This chain connects TRBV7-3 to TRBJ1-1; 7 bases align to TRBD1. The CDR3 loop spans 13 amino acids. Trimming at V came to 4 bases and at J to 3 bases, leaving 2 bases not matched to a gene. Looked up from germline, CDR1 is SGHTA and CDR2 is FQGTGA. CDR3 in amino acids: CASSSDRDTEAFF. The CDR3 nucleotides read TGTGCCAGCAGCTCTGACAGGGACACTGAAGCTTTCTTT.

The rearrangement uses TRBV6-5 and TRBJ2-1; D could derive from TRBD1 or TRBD2 (5 bases each). There are 16 residues in the CDR3. V was clipped by 0 bases and J by 2 bases, with 11 bases between them. Germline loops: CDR1 MNHEY, CDR2 SVGAGI. CDR3 DNA sequence: TGTGCCAGCAGTTACTCGGGGCCTAGCCCCTACAATGAGCAGTTCTTC. It is translated as CASSYSGPSPYNEQFF.

A remark on this clone: The junction departs from germline at one end; a sequencing error may be responsible. The gene calls are TRBV18 and TRBJ2-6; TRBD2 agrees at 7 bases. Germline CDR1 and CDR2: KGHSH and LQKENI. The CDR3 runs 12 residues. The CDR3 nucleotides read TGTGCCAGCTCACCACCGGGAGGGGTCCGGACTTTC. It codes for CASSPPGGVRTF. Full variable domain (outside the CDR3, taken from reference TRBV18 and TRBJ2-6): NAGVMQNPRHLVRRRGQEARLRCSPMKGHSHVYWYRQLPEEGLKFMVYLQKENIIDESGMPKERFSAEFPKEGPSILRIQQVVRGDSAAYFCASSPPGGVRTFGAGSRLTVL.

This chain joins TRBV5-6 and TRBJ2-1, with 9 bases fitting TRBD1. V trimming: 3 bases; J trimming: 5 bases; junction bases outside the gene matches: 6. The CDR3 consists of 15 residues. Germline loops: CDR1 SGHDT, CDR2 YYEEEE. The DNA for the CDR3 is TGTGCCAGCAGCTCTCCGGGACAGGGAGACAATGAGCAGTTCTTC. Its translation: CASSSPGQGDNEQFF. The full variable domain, rest sourced from reference TRBV5-6 and TRBJ2-1, is DAGVTQSPTHLIKTRGQQVTLRCSPKSGHDTVSWYQQALGQGPQFIFQYYEEEERQRGNFPDRFSGHQFPNYSSELNVNALLLGDSALYLCASSSPGQGDNEQFFGPGTRLTVL.

This clone came up a few times. This chain connects TRBV7-9 to TRBJ2-7; D is unresolved. There are 15 residues in the CDR3. Germline values: CDR1 SEHNR, CDR2 FQNEAQ (reference sequence). With 3 bases removed from V and 0 bases from J, the gap between germline ends came to 12 bases. This CDR3 is CASSFKYASSYEQYF. As DNA, the CDR3 is TGTGCCAGCAGCTTCAAGTACGCTAGCTCCTACGAGCAGTACTTC.

Comments on this clone: This specimen includes other DNA sequences encoding the same CDR3. The chain uses TRBV19 and TRBJ2-7; possibly TRBD2 for D (6 bases). The V and J ends lost 8 bases and 4 bases respectively, with 12 bases between them. CDR1 is LNHDA and CDR2 is SQIVND in the germline V gene (reference sequence). This CDR3 has 12 residues. Here the CDR3 DNA reads TGTGCCAGTTCCGGGAGTCGGTACGAGCAGTACTTC. Encoded protein: CASSGSRYEQYF.

The chain uses TRBV9 and TRBJ1-5; D gene ambiguous. V was trimmed by 0 bases and J by 4 bases, leaving 8 bases between them. Germline values: CDR1 SGDLS, CDR2 YYNGEE. CDR3 length equals 14 residues. CDR3 protein: CASSVGSENQPQHF. The CDR3 region has the DNA TGTGCCAGCAGCGTAGGTTCAGAGAATCAGCCCCAGCATTTT.

The chain joins TRBV5-4 to TRBJ2-3, with 7 bases matching TRBD2. The CDR3 loop spans 15 amino acids. CDR1 is SGHNT, CDR2 YYREEE, per germline (reference sequence). V lost 3 bases, J lost 2 bases, and 6 bases stayed unmatched. In DNA form, the CDR3 reads TGTGCCAGCAGCTCCAAGGCGGGGGACACAGATACGCAGTATTTT. It yields the protein CASSSKAGDTDTQYF.

This clone occurred a few times. V is TRBV28 and J is TRBJ2-3; D assignment may be TRBD1 or TRBD2 (5 bases each). The CDR3 is 15 residues long. The V gene's germline CDR1 is MDHEN and CDR2 SYDVKM. V was shortened by 2 bases and J by 5 bases, with 14 bases between the two germline ends. DNA for the CDR3: TGTGCCAGCAGTTTAGGAGGTTCCCAGGGAGATACGCAGTATTTT. Protein product: CASSLGGSQGDTQYF.